Each of the 22 T cell receptor beta chains below was sequenced from the same sample in a study of blood T cell repertoires in COVID-19. TCRdb keeps only in-frame clones here, not all; method: immunoSEQ multiplex PCR. Among 150,000 to 200,000 clones, 85% were seen once, and the ten largest hold around 5%. The specimen sequenced was peripheral blood. The receptors come from a woman aged 45-59 years with COVID-19, enrolled during active disease.

The CDR3 coding sequence is TGTGCCAGCAGCTTAACGTATTCTTCCTACGAGCAGTACTTC. Translated, it gives CASSLTYSSYEQYF. The rearrangement uses TRBV7-3 and TRBJ2-7; D call uncertain. The CDR3 covers 14 residues. Germline values: CDR1 SGHTA, CDR2 FQGTGA. Trimming took off 0 bases at V and 1 base at J, with 7 bases between the two ends.

The rearrangement uses TRBV7-6 and TRBJ1-6; D unresolved. Looked up from germline, CDR1 is SGHVS and CDR2 is FNYEAQ. This CDR3 contains 13 residues. V gave up 3 bases and J gave up 8 bases, with 8 bases separating them. CDR3 DNA sequence: TGTGCCAGCAGCTTCCTCGGGTATTCACCCCTCCACTTT. It yields the protein CASSFLGYSPLHF.

The J gene is TRBJ2-1, the V gene TRBV7-9; TRBD2 agrees at 10 bases. Unmatched junction bases numbered 5, after V lost 5 bases and J lost 7 bases. This CDR3 contains 14 residues. Per germline, CDR1 SEHNR and CDR2 FQNEAQ (reference sequence). CDR3 DNA: TGTGCCAGCAGCCCGGGACTAGCGTCTAATGAGCAGTTCTTC. Translated, it gives CASSPGLASNEQFF.

The chain combines TRBV12-3 or TRBV12-4 with TRBJ2-2; D remains unclear. This CDR3 is 11 amino acids long. V lost 6 bases to trimming and J lost 9 bases, with 8 bases between them. DNA for the CDR3: TGTGCCAGCAGCCCAGTCAGGGAGCTGTTTTTT. Translating gives CASSPVRELFF.

This sequence joins TRBV27 and TRBJ2-1; TRBD2 is a possible D gene (5 bases). Trimming took 6 bases from V and 7 from J, leaving 16 bases between them. The CDR3 runs to 14 residues. The germline gives CDR1 MNHEY, CDR2 SMNVEV (reference sequence). In nucleotides, the CDR3 is TGTGCCAGCAGCCCTTGGGGAGCTTCTAATGAGCAGTTCTTC. Amino acids: CASSPWGASNEQFF.

J is TRBJ1-5 and V is TRBV9; 10 nucleotides agree with TRBD1. J gave up 5 bases and V 0 bases, and 5 bases lay outside the gene matches. CDR1 SGDLS and CDR2 YYNGEE come from the germline V gene. The CDR3 is 16 residues long. CDR3 DNA: TGTGCCAGCAGCGTAGGTAGGGACAGGGGTGATCAGCCCCAGCATTTT. Its protein product is CASSVGRDRGDQPQHF.

The rearrangement joins TRBV28 to TRBJ2-7, with 9 bases fitting TRBD1. The CDR3 sequence is 15 residues long. Losses at the gene ends were 5 bases for V and 2 bases for J; bases not matched to a gene: 7. Germline loops: CDR1 MDHEN, CDR2 SYDVKM. CDR3: CASSTNRQGAYEQYF. In DNA, the CDR3 is TGTGCCAGCAGTACAAACCGACAGGGGGCCTACGAGCAGTACTTC.

This clone was detected only a few times. This sequence joins TRBV28 and TRBJ2-7; perhaps TRBD2 as D (5 bases). The CDR3 length is 11 residues. Trimming took 10 bases from V and 2 from J, leaving 9 bases between them. Germline values: CDR1 MDHEN, CDR2 SYDVKM. This CDR3 is CANDGTYEQYF. CDR3 DNA: TGTGCCAATGACGGGACCTACGAGCAGTACTTC. The variable domain in full, with the rest retrieved from reference TRBV28 and TRBJ2-7, is DVKVTQSSRYLVKRTGEKVFLECVQDMDHENMFWYRQDPGLGLRLIYFSYDVKMKEKGDIPEGYSVSREKKERFSLILESASTNQTSMYLCANDGTYEQYFGPGTRLTVT.

The table lists this clone with a count of one. The chain joins TRBV29-1 to TRBJ2-4, with 7 bases identical to TRBD1. The CDR3 is 14 amino acids. V was pared by 6 bases and J by 6 bases, with 11 bases of the junction left unmatched. The germline gives CDR1 SQVTM, CDR2 ANQGSEA. The CDR3 DNA sequence: TGCAGCGTACCCGACAGGGATGGTATAAACATTCAGTACTTC. Translating it yields CSVPDRDGINIQYF.

This chain joins TRBV28 and TRBJ2-7; D is perhaps TRBD2 (6 bases). V was trimmed by 7 bases and J by 1 base, leaving 14 bases between them. The CDR3 is 14 amino acids. Germline lookup yields CDR1 MDHEN and CDR2 SYDVKM. The CDR3 DNA is TGTGCCAGCAATTTGGAGGGACCATCCTACGAGCAGTACTTC. Encoded protein: CASNLEGPSYEQYF.

This clone was seen once. The chain is built from TRBV7-9 and TRBJ2-1, with D possibly being TRBD1 (6 bases). Germline V gene data show CDR1 as SEHNR and CDR2 as FQNEAQ (reference sequence). The CDR3 extends over 13 amino acids. The V end lost 5 bases, the J end lost 6 bases, and 11 bases lay between the germline ends. The CDR3 protein is CASSDGTPNEQFF. CDR3 DNA sequence: TGTGCCAGCAGCGATGGGACACCCAATGAGCAGTTCTTC.

This clone was detected only once. V and J are TRBV11-1 and TRBJ2-7, with D possibly matching TRBD2 (5 bases). V was cut by 2 bases and J by 3 bases, with 14 bases left in between. This CDR3 contains 15 residues. The V gene's germline CDR1 is SGHAT and CDR2 FQDESV (reference sequence). CDR3 region: CASSLFGIGSYEQYF. Here the CDR3 DNA reads TGTGCCAGCAGCTTATTCGGGATAGGGAGCTACGAGCAGTACTTC.

The V gene is TRBV7-8, the J gene TRBJ1-6; tentative D call: TRBD1 (6 bases). The V gene's germline CDR1 is SGHVS and CDR2 FQNEAQ. The germline V and J ends were trimmed by 4 bases and 6 bases, with 10 bases remaining between them. CDR3 length: 14 amino acids. In nucleotides, the CDR3 is TGTGCCAGCAGCTCCAGGACAGCTAATTCACCCCTCCACTTT. Its protein product is CASSSRTANSPLHF.

This chain's CDR3 is CASSISGEWGQPQHF. In nucleotides, the CDR3 is TGTGCCAGTAGTATTTCAGGGGAGTGGGGTCAGCCCCAGCATTTT. This rearrangement joins TRBV19 to TRBJ1-5, with D perhaps TRBD1 (6 bases). Trimming took 3 bases from V and 6 from J, leaving 15 bases between them. Germline V CDR1 and CDR2: LNHDA, SQIVND (reference sequence). The CDR3 spans 15 residues.

This chain connects TRBV30 to TRBJ2-3; TRBD2 aligns across 11 bases. CDR1 and CDR2 from the germline V gene are GTSNPN and SVGIG (reference sequence). The CDR3 totals 15 residues. After removal of 3 bases from V and 2 bases from J, the junction contained 4 bases not matched to a gene. The CDR3, as DNA: TGTGCCTGGAGCCGACTAGCGGGGCCCACAGATACGCAGTATTTT. Translating it yields CAWSRLAGPTDTQYF.

The genes are TRBV6-5 and TRBJ2-3, with TRBD2 identical over 8 bases. Germline-derived CDR1 and CDR2 are MNHEY and SVGAGI. This CDR3 is built from 16 residues. V lost 2 bases and J lost 2; bases outside the gene matches: 6. The CDR3 nucleotides are TGTGCCAGCAGTTACAGGGAGCGGGGGACCACAGATACGCAGTATTTT. Translated, it gives CASSYRERGTTDTQYF.

The rearrangement uses TRBV5-6 and TRBJ2-5, with D perhaps TRBD1 (6 bases). V lost 1 base and J lost 5, with 21 bases in between. This CDR3 is built from 17 residues. Per the germline V gene, CDR1 is SGHDT and CDR2 is YYEEEE. The CDR3 loop reads CASSLSLGAPWSETQYF. In nucleotides, the CDR3 is TGTGCCAGCAGCTTGAGTCTGGGGGCCCCTTGGTCGGAGACCCAGTACTTC.

A remark on this clone: Other nucleotide sequences in the sample specify the same CDR3. The chain carries TRBV6-5 and TRBJ1-3, with D tentatively TRBD1 (5 bases). V lost 0 bases and J 1 base, leaving 10 bases between the germline ends. Germline CDR1 is MNHEY and CDR2 is SVGAGI. The CDR3 totals 16 residues. The CDR3 is CASSYSGQGSGNTIYF. CDR3 sequence (DNA): TGTGCCAGCAGTTACTCGGGGCAGGGTTCTGGAAACACCATATATTTT.

This chain connects TRBV7-2 to TRBJ1-3; the match to TRBD1 covers 9 bases. Trimming took 1 base from V and 6 from J; bases not matched to a gene: 4. The CDR3 has 15 residues. Germline-derived CDR1 and CDR2 are SGHTA and FQGNSA. The chain's CDR3 is CASSLVRDRANTIYF. The CDR3 nucleotides are TGTGCCAGCAGCTTAGTCCGGGACAGGGCAAACACCATATATTTT. Full variable domain (remainder filled in from reference TRBV7-2 and TRBJ1-3): GAGVSQSPSNKVTEKGKDVELRCDPISGHTALYWYRQSLGQGLEFLIYFQGNSAPDKSGLPSDRFSAERTGGSVSTLTIQRTQQEDSAVYLCASSLVRDRANTIYFGEGSWLTVV.

This clone came up once. The chain couples TRBV12-3 or TRBV12-4 to TRBJ1-1; D is unresolved. The CDR3 runs to 11 residues. Trimming took off 6 bases at V and 7 bases at J, with 9 bases between the two ends. The CDR3 bases are TGTGCCAGCAGACGAGTAGTTGAAGCTTTCTTT. It encodes CASRRVVEAFF.

V gene TRBV29-1 combines with J gene TRBJ1-2; perhaps TRBD1 as D (5 bases). The CDR3 runs 13 residues. V shed 5 bases and J shed 0 bases, with 10 bases lying between them. CDR1 and CDR2 from the germline V gene are SQVTM and ANQGSEA. In DNA form, the CDR3 reads TGCAGCGTTCGGCAGGGTGCTAACTATGGCTACACCTTC. It yields the protein CSVRQGANYGYTF.

The gene calls are TRBV6-7 and TRBJ2-1; 9 nucleotides align to TRBD2. TRBV6-7 is identified as an open reading frame with a role that is uncertain. The CDR3 contains 15 residues. V trimming: 5 bases; J trimming: 7 bases; junction bases outside the gene matches: 9. The CDR3 DNA reads TGTGCCAGCAGTCCCCCTGGCGGGGGGGCGAATGAGCAGTTCTTC. Its protein is CASSPPGGGANEQFF.